The 9 T cell receptor beta chains in this list originate from one sample, sequenced in a study of blood T cell repertoires in COVID-19. TCRdb's table, derived via immunoSEQ multiplex PCR, lists solely in-frame clones and lacks some. In the table there are approximately 170,000 clones, just over 90% of which are singletons. The sequenced material came from peripheral blood. Receptors were obtained from a man younger than 30 with COVID-19, enrolled during active disease.

This rearrangement joins TRBV6-6 to TRBJ2-1; D is uncertain. This CDR3 has 13 residues. Trimming took off 2 bases at V and 5 bases at J, with 7 bases between the two ends. Looked up from germline, CDR1 is MNHNY and CDR2 is SVGAGI (reference sequence). The CDR3 spells CASSYPPDNEQFF. The CDR3 bases are TGTGCCAGCAGTTACCCTCCAGACAATGAGCAGTTCTTC.

The sample holds a few counts of this clone. The CDR3 spells CASSDAEGSPLHF. DNA of the CDR3: TGTGCCAGCAGTGACGCGGAAGGTTCACCCCTCCACTTT. The chain has TRBV6-4 and TRBJ1-6; no clear D gene. Germline CDR1 is MRHNA and CDR2 is SNTAGT. This CDR3 spans 13 amino acids. V gave up 2 bases and J gave up 9 bases, with 8 bases separating them.

Only one count was recorded for this clone. The CDR3 sequence: CASSVAGANTGELFF. The CDR3 DNA sequence: TGTGCCAGCAGTGTCGCAGGGGCGAACACCGGGGAGCTGTTTTTT. The rearrangement uses TRBV2 and TRBJ2-2; a weak D match, TRBD1 (6 bases). Trimming removed 4 bases at V and 0 bases at J, with 9 bases between. Germline V lookup: CDR1 SNHLY, CDR2 FYNNEI. CDR3 length: 15 residues.

This chain uses TRBV5-1 with TRBJ2-3; D is perhaps TRBD2 (5 bases). The CDR3 extends over 15 amino acids. Germline V CDR1 and CDR2: SGHRS, YFSETQ. V was clipped by 4 bases and J by 2 bases, with 14 bases between them. CDR3 residues: CASSALRENTDTQYF. In DNA form, the CDR3 reads TGCGCCAGCAGCGCCCTGAGGGAGAACACAGATACGCAGTATTTT.

In this sample, this clone turned up a few times. The V and J genes are TRBV19 and TRBJ1-2; D remains ambiguous. CDR3 length equals 14 residues. Trimming shortened V by 5 bases and J by 4 bases, and 14 bases separated the two germline ends. The germline V gene has CDR1 LNHDA and CDR2 SQIVND (reference sequence). This chain's CDR3 is CASSWAVKGYGYTF. CDR3 sequence (DNA): TGTGCCAGTAGTTGGGCAGTCAAAGGCTATGGCTACACCTTC.

This clone was observed once. The rearrangement uses TRBV3-1 (or the pseudogene TRBV3-2) and TRBJ2-5, with D perhaps TRBD1 (5 bases). Trimming removed 0 bases from V and 0 bases from J, with 8 bases in between. This CDR3 has 15 amino acids. The germline CDR1 and CDR2 sequences are LGHDT and YNNKEL (reference sequence). The CDR3 reads CASSQEAGYQETQYF. DNA for the CDR3: TGTGCCAGCAGCCAAGAGGCAGGGTACCAAGAGACCCAGTACTTC.

The table lists this clone with a count of one. The chain carries TRBV12-5 and TRBJ1-1, with TRBD1 identical over 7 bases. Looked up from germline, CDR1 is LGHNT and CDR2 is FRNRAP. This CDR3 has 14 residues. V dropped 1 base and J dropped 1; count of bases not matched to a gene: 0. DNA for the CDR3: TGTGCTAGTGGTTTGGGACAGGGGAACACTGAAGCTTTCTTT. This translates into CASGLGQGNTEAFF.

This chain joins TRBV7-3 and TRBJ2-2; possibly TRBD1 for D (6 bases). V gave up 6 bases and J gave up 3 bases, with 11 bases separating them. The CDR3 spans 14 residues. In germline, CDR1 is SGHTA, CDR2 FQGTGA. The CDR3 sequence: CASRAWTDTGELFF. CDR3 DNA sequence: TGTGCCAGCAGGGCATGGACAGACACCGGGGAGCTGTTTTTT.

The chain employs TRBV28 and TRBJ1-5, with TRBD1 as a possible D gene (6 bases). Germline loops: CDR1 MDHEN, CDR2 SYDVKM. The CDR3 is made up of 15 amino acids. Trimming removed 6 bases from V and 6 bases from J, with 18 bases in between. DNA for the CDR3: TGTGCCAGCAGCACAAGAGGGGGGGCGGGTCAGCCCCAGCATTTT. It codes for CASSTRGGAGQPQHF.